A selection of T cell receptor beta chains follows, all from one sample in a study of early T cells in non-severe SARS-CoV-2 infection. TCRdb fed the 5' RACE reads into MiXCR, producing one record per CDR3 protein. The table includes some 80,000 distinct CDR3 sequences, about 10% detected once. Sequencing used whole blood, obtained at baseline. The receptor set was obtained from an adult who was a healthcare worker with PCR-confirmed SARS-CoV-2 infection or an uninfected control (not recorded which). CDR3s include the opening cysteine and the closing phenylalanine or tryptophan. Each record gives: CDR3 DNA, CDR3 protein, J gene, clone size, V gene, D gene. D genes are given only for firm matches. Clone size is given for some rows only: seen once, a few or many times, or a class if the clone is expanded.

CDR3 DNA: TGTGCCAGCAGCCAAAATCCTGGAAACACCATATATTTT; CDR3 protein: CASSQNPGNTIYF; J gene: TRBJ1-3; clone size: few; V gene: TRBV3-1; D gene: -
CDR3 DNA: TGTGCCAGCAGCTTAGTAAAGGGGGGCCTGACAGATACGCAGTATTTT; CDR3 protein: CASSLVKGGLTDTQYF; J gene: TRBJ2-3; clone size: -; V gene: TRBV7-2; D gene: -
CDR3 DNA: TGCAGTGCTCCCCCGTGGGGACAGGGCACAAATACGCAGTATTTT; CDR3 protein: CSAPPWGQGTNTQYF; J gene: TRBJ2-3; clone size: many; V gene: TRBV20-1; D gene: TRBD1
CDR3 DNA: TGCGCCAGCAGCTTAGGCGCGGGGCGGGGGACCTACGAGCAGTACTTC; CDR3 protein: CASSLGAGRGTYEQYF; J gene: TRBJ2-7; clone size: many; V gene: TRBV5-1; D gene: TRBD2
CDR3 DNA: TGTGCCATCAGTGTCCTATTCGGGGAGCTGTTTTTT; CDR3 protein: CAISVLFGELFF; J gene: TRBJ2-2; clone size: -; V gene: TRBV10-3; D gene: -
CDR3 DNA: TGTGCCAGCAGCCCGACAGGGACCCTGGGCGCCACACCCCTCCACTTT; CDR3 protein: CASSPTGTLGATPLHF; J gene: TRBJ1-6; clone size: -; V gene: TRBV28; D gene: TRBD1
CDR3 DNA: TGCAGTGCTAGTCCCCAGGGCGTCTATGGCTACACCTTC; CDR3 protein: CSASPQGVYGYTF; J gene: TRBJ1-2; clone size: few; V gene: TRBV20-1; D gene: -
CDR3 DNA: TGTGCCAGCAGTCTCGGCGCGGTAAAAAGCTATGGCTACACCTTC; CDR3 protein: CASSLGAVKSYGYTF; J gene: TRBJ1-2; clone size: many; V gene: TRBV28; D gene: -
CDR3 DNA: TGTGCCAGCAGTTTACGGGGCCCTGGGGAGACCCAGTACTTC; CDR3 protein: CASSLRGPGETQYF; J gene: TRBJ2-5; clone size: few; V gene: TRBV27; D gene: -
CDR3 DNA: TGTGCCTGGAGCGTCAGGGGGGTAAATGAGCAGTTCTTC; CDR3 protein: CAWSVRGVNEQFF; J gene: TRBJ2-1; clone size: -; V gene: TRBV30; D gene: -
CDR3 DNA: TGTGCCAGCAGTTACTTCGGGGGAGGGCCGGGAACCGGGGAGCTGTTTTTT; CDR3 protein: CASSYFGGGPGTGELFF; J gene: TRBJ2-2; clone size: -; V gene: TRBV6-5; D gene: TRBD2
CDR3 DNA: TGCAGTGCTAGGATCCAGGTTTTTGGCTACACCTTC; CDR3 protein: CSARIQVFGYTF; J gene: TRBJ1-2; clone size: few; V gene: TRBV20-1; D gene: -
CDR3 DNA: TGTGCCAGCAGCCGAGTAGCGGGGGGGGGCCCAGATACGCAGTATTTT; CDR3 protein: CASSRVAGGGPDTQYF; J gene: TRBJ2-3; clone size: few; V gene: TRBV3-1; D gene: TRBD2
CDR3 DNA: TGTGCCAGCAGTGAAACGTGGCCTTTGACCCAGTACTTC; CDR3 protein: CASSETWPLTQYF; J gene: TRBJ2-5; clone size: many; V gene: TRBV6-1; D gene: -
CDR3 DNA: TGCGCCAGCAGTGGTCGGGAGGGCGGGGAGCAGTTCTTC; CDR3 protein: CASSGREGGEQFF; J gene: TRBJ2-1; clone size: -; V gene: TRBV10-2; D gene: TRBD2
CDR3 DNA: TGTGCCAGCAGCTTAGATTATCGGGGGCCGGTCGTCCTGACTTTC; CDR3 protein: CASSLDYRGPVVLTF; J gene: TRBJ2-6; clone size: many; V gene: TRBV7-6; D gene: -
CDR3 DNA: TGTGCCAGCGTGGGACAGGGGAACATTCAGTACTTC; CDR3 protein: CASVGQGNIQYF; J gene: TRBJ2-4; clone size: -; V gene: TRBV2; D gene: TRBD1
CDR3 DNA: TGCAGTGCCGAGACTAGCGGGAGATCAGGTCACAGCGGGACAGATACGCAGTATTTT; CDR3 protein: CSAETSGRSGHSGTDTQYF; J gene: TRBJ2-3; clone size: many; V gene: TRBV20-1; D gene: TRBD2
CDR3 DNA: TGTGCCAGTAGAAGACCGCCTTCACCCCTCCACTTT; CDR3 protein: CASRRPPSPLHF; J gene: TRBJ1-6; clone size: -; V gene: TRBV19; D gene: -
CDR3 DNA: TGTGCCAGCAGCGGGTCCCTGAGGGGCTACACCTTC; CDR3 protein: CASSGSLRGYTF; J gene: TRBJ1-2; clone size: -; V gene: TRBV11-2; D gene: -
CDR3 DNA: TGTGCCAGCAGGGGTACAGGGAATGAAGCTTTCTTT; CDR3 protein: CASRGTGNEAFF; J gene: TRBJ1-1; clone size: -; V gene: TRBV28; D gene: -
CDR3 DNA: TGTGCCATCAGTGAAGGGACAGATACGCAGTATTTT; CDR3 protein: CAISEGTDTQYF; J gene: TRBJ2-3; clone size: many; V gene: TRBV10-3; D gene: -
CDR3 DNA: TGTGCCAGCAGCCTGAGGCTAGCGGGAGAAAATGAGCAGTTCTTC; CDR3 protein: CASSLRLAGENEQFF; J gene: TRBJ2-1; clone size: many; V gene: TRBV7-9; D gene: TRBD2
CDR3 DNA: TGCAGTGCTAGAGTGTTACTGGGGCAGTACTTC; CDR3 protein: CSARVLLGQYF; J gene: TRBJ2-7; clone size: -; V gene: TRBV20-1; D gene: -
CDR3 DNA: TGTGCCAGCAGTGAGTGGCGGGAGGACGATGAGCAGTTCTTC; CDR3 protein: CASSEWREDDEQFF; J gene: TRBJ2-1; clone size: many; V gene: TRBV2; D gene: TRBD2
CDR3 DNA: TGTGCCAGCAGTGAACTAGCGGGAGCTGGCGAGCAGTACTTC; CDR3 protein: CASSELAGAGEQYF; J gene: TRBJ2-7; clone size: few; V gene: TRBV2; D gene: TRBD2
CDR3 DNA: TGTGCCACCAGTGATCCCCGCCCCGGCGGTGGACGTGAGCAGTTCTTC; CDR3 protein: CATSDPRPGGGREQFF; J gene: TRBJ2-1; clone size: many; V gene: TRBV24-1; D gene: -
CDR3 DNA: TGTGCCAGTAGTATTTTGGGACAGGGGGCTCCCCGTCGTCAGTTCTTC; CDR3 protein: CASSILGQGAPRRQFF; J gene: TRBJ2-1; clone size: -; V gene: TRBV19; D gene: TRBD1
CDR3 DNA: TGTGCCAGTAGTATACATCCCGGGGAGCTGTTTTTT; CDR3 protein: CASSIHPGELFF; J gene: TRBJ2-2; clone size: many; V gene: TRBV19; D gene: -
CDR3 DNA: TGCAGTGCTAGAGACGGACTAGCGGAGTCATGGGAGACCCAGTACTTC; CDR3 protein: CSARDGLAESWETQYF; J gene: TRBJ2-5; clone size: few; V gene: TRBV20-1; D gene: TRBD2
CDR3 DNA: TGTGCCAGCAGCTTGCTCAGTAATAGCAATCAGCCCCAGCATTTT; CDR3 protein: CASSLLSNSNQPQHF; J gene: TRBJ1-5; clone size: -; V gene: TRBV5-5; D gene: -
CDR3 DNA: TGCAGTGCTAGAGAGGCGGCGGGGGCGGATACGCAGTATTTT; CDR3 protein: CSAREAAGADTQYF; J gene: TRBJ2-3; clone size: -; V gene: TRBV20-1; D gene: -
CDR3 DNA: TGTGCCAGCACCCCCCGAGGGGACACGGATACGCAGTATTTT; CDR3 protein: CASTPRGDTDTQYF; J gene: TRBJ2-3; clone size: -; V gene: TRBV5-5; D gene: -
CDR3 DNA: TGTGCCAGCAGCTTGACGAACACTGAAGCTTTCTTT; CDR3 protein: CASSLTNTEAFF; J gene: TRBJ1-1; clone size: many; V gene: TRBV7-8; D gene: -
CDR3 DNA: TGTGCCAGCAGTGACAGCCCCCAGGACAATGAGCAGTTCTTC; CDR3 protein: CASSDSPQDNEQFF; J gene: TRBJ2-1; clone size: -; V gene: TRBV2; D gene: -
CDR3 DNA: TGTGCCAGCACCTTCACAGCGGGAGGGGGTTACACCGGGGAGCTGTTTTTT; CDR3 protein: CASTFTAGGGYTGELFF; J gene: TRBJ2-2; clone size: few; V gene: TRBV6-6; D gene: TRBD2
CDR3 DNA: TGCAGTGCTAGAGCAAACCGGCGGGATGTAGCCTATGGCTACACCTTC; CDR3 protein: CSARANRRDVAYGYTF; J gene: TRBJ1-2; clone size: many; V gene: TRBV20-1; D gene: -
CDR3 DNA: TGTGCCAGCAGCTTAGCCCTAGGGAGGAGGGACACTGAAGCTTTCTTT; CDR3 protein: CASSLALGRRDTEAFF; J gene: TRBJ1-1; clone size: -; V gene: TRBV7-9; D gene: -
CDR3 DNA: TGTGCCAGCAGTGTCGTGGGGGGACTGACCCAGTACTTC; CDR3 protein: CASSVVGGLTQYF; J gene: TRBJ2-5; clone size: -; V gene: TRBV2; D gene: -
CDR3 DNA: TGTGCCAGCAGCCAAGCAGGGGGCCCCCACGAGCAGTACTTC; CDR3 protein: CASSQAGGPHEQYF; J gene: TRBJ2-7; clone size: -; V gene: TRBV3-1; D gene: TRBD1
CDR3 DNA: TGTGCCAGCAGCCCGAGTACTAACTATGGCTACACCTTC; CDR3 protein: CASSPSTNYGYTF; J gene: TRBJ1-2; clone size: few; V gene: TRBV5-4; D gene: -
CDR3 DNA: TGTGCCAGCAGCTTAAGTTCTGTGGACACCGGGGAGCTGTTTTTT; CDR3 protein: CASSLSSVDTGELFF; J gene: TRBJ2-2; clone size: -; V gene: TRBV7-3; D gene: -
CDR3 DNA: TGTGCCGGCAGCCCCGACATCAGAGGTTACGAGCAGTACTTC; CDR3 protein: CAGSPDIRGYEQYF; J gene: TRBJ2-7; clone size: -; V gene: TRBV6-6; D gene: -